Given below is one T cell receptor (beta chain) in context. Its antigen is still unknown. This entry is derived from a study of cytomegalovirus exposure and HLA in healthy donors. Study background: Previous work identified roughly 110 million unique TCR beta sequences from about 179 million T cells. Findings and caveats of the study: Later examination showed HLA-associated TCR beta chains had greater clonal expansion than equally common others. In a later analysis, at a false discovery rate of 0.05, over 15,000 TCR beta sequences matched HLA alleles. A missense DCLRE1C variant was associated with V- and J-gene trimming of TCR beta chains in a later analysis, and an independent cohort replicated the association.

Trimming at V came to 8 bases and at J to 5 bases, leaving 10 bases not matched to a gene. CDR1 is MNHNS, CDR2 SASEGT, per germline. CDR3 length: 15 amino acids. In the PCR, 60 Vbeta and 13 Jbeta primers were used. Only in-frame clones appear in the TCRdb table, and some are missing; sequencing was by immunoSEQ multiplex PCR. The sample has 80,000 to 100,000 clones; under 75% are singletons. Specimen: PBMCs. This receptor was obtained from a man aged 45 to 65 in good health and CMV-seronegative. This chain connects TRBV6-1 to TRBJ2-5; 11 nucleotides align to TRBD2. For the CDR3, the DNA is TGTGCCAGCGGAACCCTAGCGGGGGGTTTGGAGACCCAGTACTTC. This sequence encodes CASGTLAGGLETQYF.